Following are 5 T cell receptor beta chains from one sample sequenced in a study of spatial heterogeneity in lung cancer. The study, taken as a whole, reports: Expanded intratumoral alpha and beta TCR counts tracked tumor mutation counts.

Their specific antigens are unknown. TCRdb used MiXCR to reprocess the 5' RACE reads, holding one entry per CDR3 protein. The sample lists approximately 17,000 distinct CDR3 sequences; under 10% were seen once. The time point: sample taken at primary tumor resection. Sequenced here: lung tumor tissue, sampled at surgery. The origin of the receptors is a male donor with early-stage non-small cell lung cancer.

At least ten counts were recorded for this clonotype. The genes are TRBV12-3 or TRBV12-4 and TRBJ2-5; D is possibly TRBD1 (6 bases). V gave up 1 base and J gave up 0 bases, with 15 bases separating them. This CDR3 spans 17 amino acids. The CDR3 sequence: CASSLGEGGEYQETQYF. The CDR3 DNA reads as TGTGCCAGCAGTTTAGGGGAAGGGGGAGAGTACCAAGAGACCCAGTACTTC.

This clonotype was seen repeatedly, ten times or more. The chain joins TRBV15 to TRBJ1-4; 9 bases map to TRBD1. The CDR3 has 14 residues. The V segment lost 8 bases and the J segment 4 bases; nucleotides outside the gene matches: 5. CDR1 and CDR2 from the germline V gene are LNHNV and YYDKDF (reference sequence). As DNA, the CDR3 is TGTGCCACCGGTCGACAGGGGGTTAATGAAAAACTGTTTTTT. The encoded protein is CATGRQGVNEKLFF.

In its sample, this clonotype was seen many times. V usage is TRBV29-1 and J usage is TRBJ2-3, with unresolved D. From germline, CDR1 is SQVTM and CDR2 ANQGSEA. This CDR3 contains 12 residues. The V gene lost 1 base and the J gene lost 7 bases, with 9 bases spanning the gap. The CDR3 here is CSVEVLGYTQYF. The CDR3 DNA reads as TGCAGCGTTGAAGTCCTGGGGTATACGCAGTATTTT.

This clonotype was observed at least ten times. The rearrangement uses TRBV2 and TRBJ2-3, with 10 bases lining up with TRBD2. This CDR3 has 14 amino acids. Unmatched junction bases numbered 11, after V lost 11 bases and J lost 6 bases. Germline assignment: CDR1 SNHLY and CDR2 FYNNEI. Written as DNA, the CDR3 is TGTGCCGGTCCCACTAGCGGGGATCGGGATACGCAGTATTTT. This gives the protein CAGPTSGDRDTQYF.

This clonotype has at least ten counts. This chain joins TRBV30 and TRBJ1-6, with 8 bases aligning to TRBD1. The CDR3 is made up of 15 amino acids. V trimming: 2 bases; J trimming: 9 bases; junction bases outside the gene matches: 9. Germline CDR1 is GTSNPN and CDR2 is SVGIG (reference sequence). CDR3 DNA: TGTGCCTGGAGTACCGACGGGACAGGCGGTTCACCCCTCCACTTT. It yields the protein CAWSTDGTGGSPLHF.